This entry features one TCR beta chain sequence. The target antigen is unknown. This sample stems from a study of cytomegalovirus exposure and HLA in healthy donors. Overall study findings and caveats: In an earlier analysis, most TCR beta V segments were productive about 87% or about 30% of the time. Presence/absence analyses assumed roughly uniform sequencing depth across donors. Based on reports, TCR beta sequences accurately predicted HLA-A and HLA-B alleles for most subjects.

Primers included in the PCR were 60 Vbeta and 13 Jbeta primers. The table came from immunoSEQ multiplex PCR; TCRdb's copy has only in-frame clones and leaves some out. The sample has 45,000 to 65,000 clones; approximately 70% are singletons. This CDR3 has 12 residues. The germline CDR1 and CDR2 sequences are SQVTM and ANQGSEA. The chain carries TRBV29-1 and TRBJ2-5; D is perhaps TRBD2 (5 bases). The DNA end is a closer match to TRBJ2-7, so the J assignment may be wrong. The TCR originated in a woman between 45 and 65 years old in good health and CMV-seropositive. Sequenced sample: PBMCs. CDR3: CSVKHGDYEQYF. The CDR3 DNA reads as TGCAGCGTTAAGCACGGGGACTACGAGCAGTACTTC.